These 17 T cell receptor beta chains came from one sample sequenced in a study of T cells in localized non-small cell lung cancer (dated by TCRdb to about 2020). The library relied on the immunoSEQ multiplex PCR assay. Held by TCRdb, this immuneACCESS table contains in-frame sequences only and omits some clones. Under half of the omission traces to an unresolved V gene where checked; the cause of the rest is unknown. Here the sample has around 40,000 clones; more than 85% occur a single time. Less than 9% of the sample comes from the top ten. The sample was peripheral blood, taken before any cancer treatment. Source of these receptors: a woman aged 18 to 55 with stage III lung adenocarcinoma.

The chain uses TRBV7-3 and TRBJ2-7, with D perhaps matching TRBD2 (6 bases). With 2 bases removed from V and 7 bases from J, the gap between germline ends came to 12 bases. This CDR3 is 13 amino acids long. Germline V CDR1 and CDR2: SGHTA, FQGTGA. CDR3 coding DNA: TGTGCCAGCAGCTTAGACGGGGCGGGGGAGCAGTACTTC. This gives the protein CASSLDGAGEQYF.

This clone has only one observation. The gene calls are TRBV5-1 and TRBJ2-7, with 8 positions matching TRBD1. Germline V gives CDR1 SGHRS, CDR2 YFSETQ. The CDR3 length is 19 residues. Germline trimming cut 5 bases from V and 0 bases from J; bases unmatched to any gene: 19. DNA for the CDR3: TGCGCCAGCAGTTACCTTGGGGAGTTCCAGGGGGCCTACTCCTACGAGCAGTACTTC. As protein: CASSYLGEFQGAYSYEQYF. Full variable domain (rest looked up from reference TRBV5-1 and TRBJ2-7): KAGVTQTPRYLIKTRGQQVTLSCSPISGHRSVSWYQQTPGQGLQFLFEYFSETQRNKGNFPGRFSGRQFSNSRSEMNVSTLELGDSALYLCASSYLGEFQGAYSYEQYFGPGTRLTVT.

The chain joins TRBV5-1 to TRBJ1-1; D not resolved. Germline V gene sequence: CDR1 SGHRS, CDR2 YFSETQ. Trimming pared 7 bases from V and 2 bases from J, leaving 12 bases between. This CDR3 contains 13 residues. The CDR3 protein is CASSRGPNTEAFF. CDR3 DNA sequence: TGCGCCAGCTCTCGTGGGCCCAACACTGAAGCTTTCTTT.

The V call is TRBV5-6, the J call TRBJ1-1; 8 bases agree with TRBD1. Per germline, CDR1 SGHDT and CDR2 YYEEEE. This CDR3 region has 15 residues. Unmatched junction bases numbered 11, after V lost 2 bases and J lost 8 bases. For the CDR3, the DNA is TGTGCCAGCAGCTTACTATCCGGGACAGGAGTCGAAGCTTTCTTT. Translating it yields CASSLLSGTGVEAFF.

This clone has only a few counts. The chain recombines TRBV7-8 with TRBJ2-3; D may be TRBD1 (5 bases). The CDR3 consists of 14 residues. Germline V gene lookup returns CDR1 SGHVS and CDR2 FQNEAQ. Trimming left V 5 bases short and J 0 bases short, with 9 bases between. The CDR3 coding sequence is TGTGCCAGCAGCAGCAGGGCTAGCACAGATACGCAGTATTTT. Its protein product is CASSSRASTDTQYF.

CDR3 sequence reads: CASSERAQGAYNEQFF. CDR3 DNA sequence: TGTGCCAGCAGTGAACGGGCCCAGGGTGCCTACAATGAGCAGTTCTTC. The rearrangement uses TRBV2 and TRBJ2-1; perhaps TRBD1 as D (5 bases). Germline V gene sequence: CDR1 SNHLY, CDR2 FYNNEI. V lost 2 bases, J lost 2 bases, and 13 bases lay in between. The CDR3 sequence is 16 residues long.

The chain recombines TRBV5-1 with TRBJ2-1; tentatively, D is TRBD2 (5 bases). V lost 2 bases to trimming and J lost 0 bases, with 12 bases between them. The V gene's germline CDR1 is SGHRS and CDR2 YFSETQ. The CDR3 is 16 amino acids. CDR3 sequence: CASSLRADLSYNEQFF. CDR3 DNA: TGCGCCAGCAGCTTAAGAGCGGACCTCTCCTACAATGAGCAGTTCTTC.

The chain employs TRBV6-5 and TRBJ2-3, with D uncertain. Germline V gene lookup returns CDR1 MNHEY and CDR2 SVGAGI. V was trimmed by 1 base and J by 1 base, leaving 6 bases between them. The CDR3 totals 14 residues. CDR3 nucleotides: TGTGCCAGCAGTTACTTTGGGGGCACAGATACGCAGTATTTT. Amino acid sequence: CASSYFGGTDTQYF.

The CDR3 DNA is TGTGCCAGTAGTATTTGGCCAGGGAGGGAGACCCAGTACTTC. Protein sequence: CASSIWPGRETQYF. The chain uses TRBV19 and TRBJ2-5; D may be TRBD2 (6 bases). The CDR3 is 14 amino acids. V was cut by 3 bases and J by 5 bases, with 13 bases left in between. Germline V CDR1 and CDR2: LNHDA, SQIVND (reference sequence).

A word on this clone: The sample holds other DNA sequences that translate to the same CDR3. The CDR3 nucleotides read TGTGCCAGCAGTTACTCACAGGGGGCCGGGGAGCTGTTTTTT. It yields the protein CASSYSQGAGELFF. V usage is TRBV6-5 and J usage is TRBJ2-2, with 8 bases identical to TRBD1. CDR1 is MNHEY and CDR2 is SVGAGI in the germline V gene. This CDR3 is built from 14 residues. V was clipped by 0 bases and J by 6 bases; unmatched bases: 0.

This clone came up a few times. The rearrangement uses TRBV6-4 and TRBJ1-5; D remains unclear. The CDR3 length is 13 residues. CDR1 is MRHNA, CDR2 SNTAGT, per germline. V was clipped by 4 bases and J by 1 base, with 5 bases between them. DNA for the CDR3: TGTGCCAGCAGTGTGGAAAGCAATCAGCCCCAGCATTTT. Amino acids: CASSVESNQPQHF.

V usage is TRBV12-5 and J usage is TRBJ2-5; 8 nucleotides line up with TRBD2. The ends lost 8 bases at V and 4 bases at J; junction bases unmatched: 6. Per germline, CDR1 LGHNT and CDR2 FRNRAP. This CDR3 is 13 amino acids long. CDR3 coding DNA: TGTGCTAGTTGCAGCGGGGGTAGAGAGACCCAGTACTTC. Amino acid sequence: CASCSGGRETQYF.

This chain links TRBV9 with TRBJ1-3; D unclear. V lost 0 bases and J 4 bases, leaving 11 bases between the germline ends. Germline CDR1 reads SGDLS; CDR2 reads YYNGEE. This CDR3 contains 15 residues. CDR3 protein: CASSVGRVEGNTIYF. The DNA for the CDR3 is TGTGCCAGCAGCGTAGGGAGGGTAGAAGGAAACACCATATATTTT. Based on the CDR3 plus reference TRBV9 and TRBJ1-3, the full variable domain is DSGVTQTPKHLITATGQRVTLRCSPRSGDLSVYWYQQSLDQGLQFLIQYYNGEERAKGNILERFSAQQFPDLHSELNLSSLELGDSALYFCASSVGRVEGNTIYFGEGSWLTVV.

The gene calls are TRBV13 and TRBJ1-1, with D hard to call. CDR3 length: 15 residues. Per the germline V gene, CDR1 is PRHDT and CDR2 is FYEKMQ (reference sequence). V dropped 1 base and J dropped 1 base, with 10 bases sitting between them. CDR3 coding DNA: TGTGCCAGCAGCTTAGTTCCGGGATCGAACACTGAAGCTTTCTTT. Protein product: CASSLVPGSNTEAFF. The full variable domain, completed using reference TRBV13 and TRBJ1-1, is AAGVIQSPRHLIKEKRETATLKCYPIPRHDTVYWYQQGPGQDPQFLISFYEKMQSDKGSIPDRFSAQQFSDYHSELNMSSLELGDSALYFCASSLVPGSNTEAFFGQGTRLTVV.

The gene calls are TRBV2 and TRBJ2-1; the D gene is possibly TRBD1 (7 bases). Germline CDR1 reads SNHLY; CDR2 reads FYNNEI. V shed 4 bases and J shed 3 bases, with 13 bases lying between them. The CDR3 is 15 amino acids. CDR3 loop: CASSVGQGGYNEQFF. Written as DNA, the CDR3 is TGTGCCAGCAGTGTTGGGCAGGGGGGCTACAATGAGCAGTTCTTC.

The chain uses TRBV11-1 and TRBJ1-2; perhaps TRBD1 as D (5 bases). Trimming took off 1 base at V and 8 bases at J, with 17 bases between the two ends. Germline CDR1 SGHAT, CDR2 FQDESV (reference sequence). CDR3 length equals 15 residues. CDR3 in amino acids: CASSLESDSWRGYTF. For the CDR3, the DNA is TGTGCCAGCAGCTTAGAATCCGACAGCTGGCGAGGCTACACCTTC. Variable domain in full (rest from reference TRBV11-1 and TRBJ1-2): EAEVAQSPRYKITEKSQAVAFWCDPISGHATLYWYRQILGQGPELLVQFQDESVVDDSQLPKDRFSAERLKGVDSTLKIQPAELGDSAMYLCASSLESDSWRGYTFGSGTRLTVV.

This clone was found once. The J gene is TRBJ2-5, the V gene TRBV6-1; tentative D call: TRBD1 (6 bases). V was pared by 6 bases and J by 6 bases, with 17 bases between. CDR1 is MNHNS, CDR2 SASEGT, per germline. The CDR3 length is 14 residues. The CDR3 DNA sequence: TGTGCCAGCAGATGGGGGCGCTCGGAACAGACCCAGTACTTC. It encodes CASRWGRSEQTQYF.